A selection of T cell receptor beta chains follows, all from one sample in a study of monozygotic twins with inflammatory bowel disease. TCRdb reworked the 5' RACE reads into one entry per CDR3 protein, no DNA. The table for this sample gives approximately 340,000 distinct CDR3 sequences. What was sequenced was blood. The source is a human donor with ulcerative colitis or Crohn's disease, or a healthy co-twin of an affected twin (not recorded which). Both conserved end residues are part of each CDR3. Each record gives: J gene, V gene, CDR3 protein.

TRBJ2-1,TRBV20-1,CSARDLSGKAGDYNEQFF
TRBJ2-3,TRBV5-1,CASSFGGLSTDTQYF
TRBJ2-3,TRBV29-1,CSAGPADTQYF
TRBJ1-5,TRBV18,CASSLGQGDNQPQHF
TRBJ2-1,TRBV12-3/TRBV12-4,CASSSSGGRSYNEQFF
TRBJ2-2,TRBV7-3,CASSLLAGLGELFF
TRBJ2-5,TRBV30,CAWSRGFGETQYF
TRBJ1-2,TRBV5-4,CASSLGGGSVNYGYTF
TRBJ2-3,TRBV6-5,CASSYRGQTSTDTQYF
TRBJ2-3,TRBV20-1,CSAVAGGGTDTQYF
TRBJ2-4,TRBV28,CASSVPGQAKNIQYF
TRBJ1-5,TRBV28,CASSSTGEESQPQHF
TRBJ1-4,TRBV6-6,CASRAKDEKLFF
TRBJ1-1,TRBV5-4,CASSLQERNTEAFF
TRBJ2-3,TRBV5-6,CASSPPDGRTDTQYF
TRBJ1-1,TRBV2,CASSSQRAEAFF
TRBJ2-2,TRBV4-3,CASSQDSAFTGELFF
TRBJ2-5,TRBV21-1,CASSKVGQEVWQETQYF
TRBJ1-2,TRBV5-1,CASSFTGDGYGYTF
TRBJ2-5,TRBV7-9,CASRTRSGEETQYF
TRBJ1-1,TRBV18,CASSPQTGSNTEAFF
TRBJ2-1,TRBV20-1,CSARGPRGVINEQFF